This TCR beta chain was sequenced during a study of blood T cell repertoires in COVID-19. Study in general: PBMCs, B-cell-depleted T cells, or T cells were the source of the cDNA or gDNA that made up the material.

In germline, CDR1 is GTSNPN, CDR2 SVGIG (reference sequence). The CDR3 runs 11 residues. The V end lost 5 bases, the J end lost 9 bases, and 11 bases lay between the germline ends. Sequencing used immunoSEQ multiplex PCR; TCRdb keeps in-frame clones, though not all of them. The data show some 340,000 clones, around 83% seen once. Individuals aged about 18 to 89 years were recruited from about two dozen US areas. Two negative PCRs, clearance, or symptom resolution had been documented for recovered Cohort 3 donors. The sample consisted of PBMCs or T cells enriched from blood (not recorded which). This chain joins TRBV30 and TRBJ1-5; D gene ambiguous. The TCR was taken from a woman aged 50 to 65 who had recovered from COVID-19. The DNA of the CDR3 is TGTGCCTGGGGGGTCGGCGGGCCCCAGCATTTT. Translating it yields CAWGVGGPQHF.